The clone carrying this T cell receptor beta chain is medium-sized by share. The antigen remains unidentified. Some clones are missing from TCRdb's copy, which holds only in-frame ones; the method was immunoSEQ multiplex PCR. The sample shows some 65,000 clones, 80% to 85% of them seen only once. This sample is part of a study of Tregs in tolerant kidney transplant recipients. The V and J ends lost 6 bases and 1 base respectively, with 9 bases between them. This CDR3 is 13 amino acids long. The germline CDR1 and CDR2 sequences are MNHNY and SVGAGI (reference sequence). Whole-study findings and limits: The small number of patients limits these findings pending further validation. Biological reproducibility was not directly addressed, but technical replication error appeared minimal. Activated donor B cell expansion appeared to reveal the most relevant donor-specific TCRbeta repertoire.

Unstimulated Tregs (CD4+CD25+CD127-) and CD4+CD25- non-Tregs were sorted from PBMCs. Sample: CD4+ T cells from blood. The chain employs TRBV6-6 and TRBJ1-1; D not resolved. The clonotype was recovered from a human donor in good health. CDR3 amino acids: CASSPQRNTEAFF. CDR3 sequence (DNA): TGTGCCAGCAGCCCTCAGCGGAACACTGAAGCTTTCTTT.